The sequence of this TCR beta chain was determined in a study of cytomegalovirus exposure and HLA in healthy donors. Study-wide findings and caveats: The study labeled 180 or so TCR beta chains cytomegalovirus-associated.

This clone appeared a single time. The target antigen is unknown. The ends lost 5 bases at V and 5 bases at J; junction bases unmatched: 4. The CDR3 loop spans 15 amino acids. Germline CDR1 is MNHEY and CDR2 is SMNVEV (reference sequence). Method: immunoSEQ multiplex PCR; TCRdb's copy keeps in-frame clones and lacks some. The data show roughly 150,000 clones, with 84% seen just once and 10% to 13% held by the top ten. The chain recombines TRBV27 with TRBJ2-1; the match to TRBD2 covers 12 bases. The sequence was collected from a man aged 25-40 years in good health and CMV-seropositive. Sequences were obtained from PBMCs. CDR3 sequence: CASSHRLAGDNEQFF. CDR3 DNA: TGTGCCAGCAGTCACAGACTAGCGGGGGACAATGAGCAGTTCTTC.